One and the same sample provided the 20 T cell receptor beta chains below, sequenced in a study of T cell changes during pregnancy in multiple sclerosis (dated by TCRdb to between 2018 and 2021). The receptor library was made with the immunoSEQ multiplex PCR assay. The table was pulled from immuneACCESS by TCRdb, which kept in-frame rearrangements only. Such tables lose some clones; where checked, under half of the loss comes from unresolved V genes, and the rest has no known cause. The sample profile shows tens of thousands of clones; just under 90% of them were found once. The ten largest clones take up 0.58% of the sample. This sample comprised CD4+ T cells from peripheral blood mononuclear cells, obtained in the first trimester of pregnancy. These receptors originate from a female donor with multiple sclerosis, enrolled in a pregnancy study.

The DNA of the CDR3 is TGTGCCAGCACCCTAGGCAGGGTACCCTACGAGCAGTACTTC. Translated: CASTLGRVPYEQYF. This chain connects TRBV28 to TRBJ2-7; D possibly corresponds to TRBD1 (5 bases). Germline CDR1 is MDHEN and CDR2 is SYDVKM. The V and J ends lost 7 bases and 2 bases respectively, with 15 bases between them. CDR3 length equals 14 residues.

The CDR3 region has the DNA TGTGCCAGCAGAGGTACAGGGCACGGCTACACCTTC. This encodes CASRGTGHGYTF. The rearrangement links TRBV6-5 to TRBJ1-2; tentative D call: TRBD1 (6 bases). CDR1 MNHEY and CDR2 SVGAGI come from the germline V gene. The germline V and J ends were trimmed by 6 bases and 8 bases, with 13 bases remaining between them. This CDR3 spans 12 amino acids.

The chain combines TRBV2 with TRBJ1-2, with D perhaps TRBD1 (5 bases). The CDR3 has 17 amino acids. Looked up from germline, CDR1 is SNHLY and CDR2 is FYNNEI. Trimming pared 1 base from V and 0 bases from J, leaving 15 bases between. CDR3 DNA sequence: TGTGCCAGCAGTGAAGTGACCTACAGGAACTCTAACTATGGCTACACCTTC. Amino acid sequence: CASSEVTYRNSNYGYTF.

The CDR3 spells CASSQDRSNTEAFF. CDR3 nucleotide sequence: TGTGCCAGCTCTCAGGACAGGTCGAACACTGAAGCTTTCTTT. The chain employs TRBV18 and TRBJ1-1, with 7 bases matching TRBD1. The germline CDR1 and CDR2 sequences are KGHSH and LQKENI. Trimming took 6 bases from V and 1 from J; bases not matched to a gene: 5. The CDR3 is 14 amino acids. The full variable domain, with the rest looked up from reference TRBV18 and TRBJ1-1, is NAGVMQNPRHLVRRRGQEARLRCSPMKGHSHVYWYRQLPEEGLKFMVYLQKENIIDESGMPKERFSAEFPKEGPSILRIQQVVRGDSAAYFCASSQDRSNTEAFFGQGTRLTVV.

This CDR3 is CASSLADTGELFF. The CDR3 bases are TGCGCCAGCAGCTTGGCGGACACCGGGGAGCTGTTTTTT. The chain carries TRBV5-1 and TRBJ2-2; D unclear. Between the trimmed V and J ends, which lost 0 bases and 3 bases, there was a span of 3 bases. Per the germline V gene, CDR1 is SGHRS and CDR2 is YFSETQ. This CDR3 spans 13 amino acids.

The chain employs TRBV19 and TRBJ2-5; no clear D gene. From germline, CDR1 is LNHDA and CDR2 SQIVND (reference sequence). Trimming left V 1 base short and J 5 bases short, with 14 bases between. This CDR3 contains 15 residues. CDR3 amino acids: CASSIGSRSQETQYF. The CDR3 bases are TGTGCCAGTAGTATAGGGTCTAGGTCGCAGGAGACCCAGTACTTC.

The CDR3 region is CAISERLAGGTRGYNEQFF. CDR3 in DNA: TGTGCCATCAGTGAAAGGCTAGCGGGAGGGACTCGGGGGTACAATGAGCAGTTCTTC. The chain employs TRBV10-3 and TRBJ2-1; TRBD2 aligns across 12 bases. The ends lost 3 bases at V and 4 bases at J; junction bases unmatched: 13. This CDR3 region has 19 residues. Per the germline V gene, CDR1 is ENHRY and CDR2 is SYGVKD.

This rearrangement joins TRBV19 to TRBJ2-3; 8 nucleotides line up with TRBD2. Germline V gene lookup returns CDR1 LNHDA and CDR2 SQIVND (reference sequence). This CDR3 is built from 16 residues. Germline trimming cut 5 bases from V and 3 bases from J; bases unmatched to any gene: 10. CDR3 nucleotides: TGTGCCAGTAGTCAGCAAGCGGGAGCGGGTACAGATACGCAGTATTTT. This gives the protein CASSQQAGAGTDTQYF. Together with reference TRBV19 and TRBJ2-3, the CDR3 gives the full variable domain: DGGITQSPKYLFRKEGQNVTLSCEQNLNHDAMYWYRQDPGQGLRLIYYSQIVNDFQKGDIAEGYSVSREKKESFPLTVTSAQKNPTAFYLCASSQQAGAGTDTQYFGPGTRLTVL.

This clone was counted between two and nine times. CDR3: CASSEDNSYNSPLHF. The CDR3 DNA follows: TGTGCCAGCAGTGAGGACAACTCCTATAATTCACCCCTCCACTTT. The chain uses TRBV2 and TRBJ1-6; possibly TRBD1 for D (5 bases). V was cut by 3 bases and J by 0 bases, with 6 bases left in between. The CDR3 is 15 amino acids. The germline V gene encodes CDR1 SNHLY and CDR2 FYNNEI. Variable domain in full (rest from reference TRBV2 and TRBJ1-6): EPEVTQTPSHQVTQMGQEVILRCVPISNHLYFYWYRQILGQKVEFLVSFYNNEISEKSEIFDDQFSVERPDGSNFTLKIRSTKLEDSAMYFCASSEDNSYNSPLHFGNGTRLTVT.

The genes are TRBV28 and TRBJ2-7; unclear D gene. V lost 1 base and J 6 bases, leaving 13 bases between the germline ends. Germline V gene lookup returns CDR1 MDHEN and CDR2 SYDVKM. This CDR3 has 14 residues. The CDR3 DNA is TGTGCCAGCAGTTTATATAAGTACGGCGGCGAGCAGTACTTC. It encodes CASSLYKYGGEQYF.

The rearrangement joins TRBV7-8 to TRBJ1-2; 8 nucleotides agree with TRBD1. V lost 4 bases and J lost 8; bases outside the gene matches: 9. Germline CDR1 reads SGHVS; CDR2 reads FQNEAQ. The CDR3 loop spans 14 amino acids. The DNA for the CDR3 is TGTGCCAGCAGCTCGACGACAGGGGCGCAGGGCTACACCTTC. Translated, it gives CASSSTTGAQGYTF.

The CDR3 region has the DNA TGTGCCAGCAGCCAAGATGGACTAGCGGGGCAAGAGACCCAGTACTTC. Translated, it gives CASSQDGLAGQETQYF. The chain carries TRBV4-2 and TRBJ2-5; TRBD2 agrees at 12 bases. Germline trimming cut 0 bases from V and 2 bases from J; bases unmatched to any gene: 1. CDR1 is LGHNA, CDR2 YNFKEQ, per germline. The CDR3 contains 16 residues.

The chain uses TRBV4-2 and TRBJ2-2; D is possibly TRBD1 (6 bases). Germline CDR1 reads LGHNA; CDR2 reads YNFKEQ. The CDR3 extends over 17 amino acids. The germline V and J ends were trimmed by 0 bases and 2 bases, with 13 bases remaining between them. CDR3 residues: CASSQERTGINTGELFF. In DNA form, the CDR3 reads TGTGCCAGCAGCCAAGAACGTACAGGGATCAACACCGGGGAGCTGTTTTTT.

This chain links TRBV30 with TRBJ2-7; TRBD2 might be the D (6 bases). V was shortened by 5 bases and J by 0 bases, with 8 bases between the two germline ends. Germline loops: CDR1 GTSNPN, CDR2 SVGIG (reference sequence). This CDR3 has 12 amino acids. The CDR3 reads CAWGGFSYEQYF. The CDR3 DNA is TGTGCCTGGGGGGGGTTCTCCTACGAGCAGTACTTC. Full variable domain (outside the CDR3, taken from reference TRBV30 and TRBJ2-7): SQTIHQWPATLVQPVGSPLSLECTVEGTSNPNLYWYRQAAGRGLQLLFYSVGIGQISSEVPQNLSASRPQDRQFILSSKKLLLSDSGFYLCAWGGFSYEQYFGPGTRLTVT.

The chain employs TRBV19 and TRBJ2-5; 8 nucleotides agree with TRBD1. CDR1 is LNHDA and CDR2 is SQIVND in the germline V gene (reference sequence). The CDR3 has 15 residues. Trimming took 6 bases from V and 2 from J; bases not matched to a gene: 8. The DNA for the CDR3 is TGTGCCAGTAGCAAACAGGGGGTTGGACAAGAGACCCAGTACTTC. It codes for CASSKQGVGQETQYF.

This rearrangement joins TRBV28 to TRBJ2-7, with D maybe TRBD2 (6 bases). The CDR3 spans 16 residues. Germline-derived CDR1 and CDR2 are MDHEN and SYDVKM. Trimming cost V 4 bases and J 6 bases, with 22 bases left between them. CDR3 in DNA: TGTGCCAGCAGTTCGACCGGGACTCCTAAAGCGGGCGAGCAGTACTTC. The encoded protein is CASSSTGTPKAGEQYF.

The V and J genes are TRBV5-8 and TRBJ2-1; 10 bases are shared with TRBD2. CDR3 length: 15 amino acids. Germline V gene data show CDR1 as SGHTS and CDR2 as YDEGEE. Trimming cost V 6 bases and J 8 bases; bases outside gene matches: 11. CDR3 in amino acids: CASTSLAGAGDEQFF. In DNA, the CDR3 is TGTGCCAGCACCTCGCTAGCGGGAGCCGGGGATGAGCAGTTCTTC.

This chain links TRBV7-6 with TRBJ1-6; 9 bases are a match to TRBD1. The V segment lost 5 bases and the J segment 14 bases; nucleotides outside the gene matches: 10. The germline gives CDR1 SGHVS, CDR2 FNYEAQ. This CDR3 region has 14 residues. CDR3 sequence reads: CASSPGQGLGALHF. The CDR3 DNA reads TGTGCCAGCAGCCCCGGACAGGGGCTGGGGGCCCTCCACTTT.

The chain employs TRBV2 and TRBJ2-5; TRBD1 matches 7 bases. This CDR3 is built from 13 residues. The V and J ends lost 4 bases and 4 bases, in that order; junction bases with no gene match: 3. Germline V gene lookup returns CDR1 SNHLY and CDR2 FYNNEI. The CDR3 coding sequence is TGTGCCAGCAGTGGAGGGGGCGGAGAGACCCAGTACTTC. Residues: CASSGGGGETQYF.

The gene calls are TRBV6-5 and TRBJ1-2; unclear D gene. In germline, CDR1 is MNHEY, CDR2 SVGAGI. V lost 10 bases, J lost 2 bases, and 11 bases lay in between. This CDR3 has 12 residues. DNA of the CDR3: TGTGCCACCTCCCCGGGGAACTATGGCTACACCTTC. Its protein is CATSPGNYGYTF.